These 25 T cell receptor beta chains originate from one sample sequenced in a study of cytomegalovirus exposure and HLA in healthy donors. Clones were sequenced by immunoSEQ multiplex PCR, and TCRdb holds only the in-frame ones, with some missing. The sample yields some 48,000 clones, 88% seen once. Sequencing used PBMCs. All receptors come from a woman aged 25 to 39 in good health and CMV-seronegative.

V usage is TRBV5-1 and J usage is TRBJ2-7; 9 bases fit TRBD1. V trimming: 4 bases; J trimming: 1 base; junction bases outside the gene matches: 9. This CDR3 is built from 16 residues. The germline CDR1 and CDR2 sequences are SGHRS and YFSETQ. In DNA form, the CDR3 reads TGCGCCAGCAGCCCTAAATCCGGGACAGGGTCCTACGAGCAGTACTTC. Translating it yields CASSPKSGTGSYEQYF.

This rearrangement joins TRBV27 to TRBJ2-3; 10 bases line up with TRBD2. The CDR3 has 14 residues. Germline CDR1 is MNHEY and CDR2 is SMNVEV (reference sequence). With 5 bases clipped from V and 5 bases from J, the junction kept 4 bases outside the gene matches. CDR3 nucleotide sequence: TGTGCCAGCAGTCTGCTAGCGGGAGTAGATACGCAGTATTTT. Its translation: CASSLLAGVDTQYF.

The DNA for the CDR3 is TGTGCCAGCAGCCAAACAGGGGGCCCCTACGAGCAGTACTTC. This sequence encodes CASSQTGGPYEQYF. This chain joins TRBV5-4 and TRBJ2-7; 9 positions match TRBD1. This CDR3 has 14 amino acids. Losses at the gene ends were 4 bases for V and 2 bases for J; bases not matched to a gene: 4. Germline V lookup: CDR1 SGHNT, CDR2 YYREEE (reference sequence). Full variable domain (remainder filled in from reference TRBV5-4 and TRBJ2-7): ETGVTQSPTHLIKTRGQQVTLRCSSQSGHNTVSWYQQALGQGPQFIFQYYREEENGRGNFPPRFSGLQFPNYSSELNVNALELDDSALYLCASSQTGGPYEQYFGPGTRLTVT.

The chain joins TRBV7-2 to TRBJ1-1; D unresolved. The V gene lost 5 bases and the J gene lost 4 bases, with 17 bases spanning the gap. This CDR3 is 15 amino acids long. Germline V gives CDR1 SGHTA, CDR2 FQGNSA. This CDR3 reads CASSPAGTSGTEAFF. The CDR3 DNA reads as TGTGCCAGCAGCCCAGCTGGAACCTCGGGCACTGAAGCTTTCTTT.

The chain uses TRBV18 and TRBJ1-1, with no clear D. V gave up 1 base and J gave up 1 base, with 7 bases separating them. The V gene's germline CDR1 is KGHSH and CDR2 LQKENI. The CDR3 consists of 14 residues. The CDR3 loop is CASSPRQKNTEAFF. CDR3 coding DNA: TGTGCCAGCTCACCACGGCAGAAGAACACTGAAGCTTTCTTT. Filled out from reference TRBV18 and TRBJ1-1, the complete variable domain reads NAGVMQNPRHLVRRRGQEARLRCSPMKGHSHVYWYRQLPEEGLKFMVYLQKENIIDESGMPKERFSAEFPKEGPSILRIQQVVRGDSAAYFCASSPRQKNTEAFFGQGTRLTVV.

This chain joins TRBV7-2 and TRBJ2-7; 11 bases line up with TRBD2. V lost 4 bases and J lost 9; bases outside the gene matches: 5. Germline V CDR1 and CDR2: SGHTA, FQGNSA. The CDR3 runs 13 residues. CDR3 nucleotide sequence: TGTGCCAGCAGCTCGCTAGCGGGAGGTCGGCAGTACTTC. Residues: CASSSLAGGRQYF.

The CDR3 region is CASSPGRLAGYLNEQFF. CDR3 sequence (DNA): TGTGCCAGCAGCCCCGGGAGACTAGCGGGATATCTCAATGAGCAGTTCTTC. J is TRBJ2-1 and V is TRBV7-9; TRBD2 matches at 11 bases. CDR3 length: 17 residues. V dropped 5 bases and J dropped 6; count of bases not matched to a gene: 12. The germline V gene encodes CDR1 SEHNR and CDR2 FQNEAQ (reference sequence).

The chain links TRBV5-1 to TRBJ2-3; D is possibly TRBD1 (5 bases). The germline gives CDR1 SGHRS, CDR2 YFSETQ. The CDR3 consists of 13 residues. Trimming cost V 4 bases and J 4 bases, with 10 bases left between them. CDR3 nucleotide sequence: TGCGCCAGCAGCGTTAGCAGGGCAGATACGCAGTATTTT. Amino acids: CASSVSRADTQYF.

The chain is built from TRBV6-5 and TRBJ1-1; D uncertain. CDR1 and CDR2 from the germline V gene are MNHEY and SVGAGI. Trimming removed 6 bases at V and 5 bases at J, with 13 bases between. CDR3 length: 13 residues. CDR3 sequence (DNA): TGTGCCAGCAGCCGTAGCCCGGGGACTGAAGCTTTCTTT. Its protein is CASSRSPGTEAFF.

The V call is TRBV29-1, the J call TRBJ1-1; a weak D match, TRBD1 (5 bases). Germline CDR1 and CDR2: SQVTM and ANQGSEA. With 4 bases removed from V and 11 bases from J, the gap between germline ends came to 11 bases. CDR3 length: 10 amino acids. The CDR3 nucleotides read TGCAGCGTTGTCGGAGGGGAGGCTTTCTTT. It translates to CSVVGGEAFF.

This chain joins TRBV7-3 and TRBJ2-6; tentatively, D is TRBD1 (5 bases). Deletions cut 5 bases from V and 4 bases from J, with 12 bases between. The CDR3 has 15 residues. The germline V gene encodes CDR1 SGHTA and CDR2 FQGTGA. CDR3: CASSIQGGGANVLTF. The CDR3 DNA reads as TGTGCCAGCAGCATCCAGGGTGGCGGGGCCAACGTCCTGACTTTC. The whole variable domain, remainder taken from reference TRBV7-3 and TRBJ2-6, is GAGVSQTPSNKVTEKGKYVELRCDPISGHTALYWYRQSLGQGPEFLIYFQGTGAADDSGLPNDRFFAVRPEGSVSTLKIQRTERGDSAVYLCASSIQGGGANVLTFGAGSRLTVL.

The chain joins TRBV6-5 to TRBJ2-5; 8 nucleotides line up with TRBD1. TRBJ2-7 explains the end of the DNA better; the J call may be wrong. CDR3 length equals 14 residues. Germline V lookup: CDR1 MNHEY, CDR2 SVGAGI. In nucleotides, the CDR3 is TGTGCCAGCAGTTACCTGCAGGGGGCTTACGAGCAGTACTTC. Translated: CASSYLQGAYEQYF.

The rearrangement links TRBV28 to TRBJ1-5; the D gene is possibly TRBD1 (6 bases). There are 17 residues in the CDR3. Germline CDR1 reads MDHEN; CDR2 reads SYDVKM. Trimming took 5 bases from V and 3 from J, leaving 20 bases between them. CDR3 amino acids: CASSPRLQTGLNQPQHF. In nucleotides, the CDR3 is TGTGCCAGCAGTCCACGCTTGCAGACAGGACTCAATCAGCCCCAGCATTTT.

The V gene is TRBV7-2, the J gene TRBJ2-7; D ambiguous. This CDR3 is 13 amino acids long. V was cut by 0 bases and J by 6 bases, with 9 bases left in between. Germline-derived CDR1 and CDR2 are SGHTA and FQGNSA. CDR3 amino acids: CASSLAERTEQYF. Here the CDR3 DNA reads TGTGCCAGCAGCTTAGCAGAGAGAACCGAGCAGTACTTC. The whole variable domain, filled in from reference TRBV7-2 and TRBJ2-7, reads GAGVSQSPSNKVTEKGKDVELRCDPISGHTALYWYRQSLGQGLEFLIYFQGNSAPDKSGLPSDRFSAERTGGSVSTLTIQRTQQEDSAVYLCASSLAERTEQYFGPGTRLTVT.

This clone has just a few counts. The chain carries TRBV28 and TRBJ2-3, with 9 bases identical to TRBD2. Trimming at V came to 8 bases and at J to 2 bases, leaving 8 bases not matched to a gene. In germline, CDR1 is MDHEN, CDR2 SYDVKM. The CDR3 is 15 amino acids. CDR3 in amino acids: CASRPTSGNTDTQYF. CDR3 in DNA: TGTGCCAGCCGCCCGACTAGCGGCAACACAGATACGCAGTATTTT.

The chain uses TRBV30 and TRBJ1-2; 7 bases are shared with TRBD1. With V trimmed by 7 bases and J by 2 bases, 4 bases remained unmatched. This CDR3 has 12 residues. CDR1 is GTSNPN, CDR2 SVGIG, per germline (reference sequence). CDR3 loop: CASMTGNYGYTF. The CDR3 region has the DNA TGTGCCTCCATGACAGGGAACTATGGCTACACCTTC.

In nucleotides, the CDR3 is TGTGCCAGCAGTTACTCGGCCAATCAGCCCCAGCATTTT. Its translation is CASSYSANQPQHF. The gene calls are TRBV6-6 and TRBJ1-5; D is unresolved. With 0 bases removed from V and 3 bases from J, the gap between germline ends came to 3 bases. CDR1 is MNHNY, CDR2 SVGAGI, per germline (reference sequence). The CDR3 totals 13 residues.

This sequence joins TRBV7-2 and TRBJ2-1, with a possible D match to TRBD2 (5 bases). The CDR3 runs to 16 residues. Germline assignment: CDR1 SGHTA and CDR2 FQGNSA. Deletions cut 4 bases from V and 4 bases from J, with 17 bases between. The CDR3 loop is CASSSYALAGYNEQFF. The CDR3 DNA is TGTGCCAGCAGCTCATACGCCCTGGCGGGTTACAATGAGCAGTTCTTC. The full variable domain, with the rest looked up from reference TRBV7-2 and TRBJ2-1, is GAGVSQSPSNKVTEKGKDVELRCDPISGHTALYWYRQSLGQGLEFLIYFQGNSAPDKSGLPSDRFSAERTGGSVSTLTIQRTQQEDSAVYLCASSSYALAGYNEQFFGPGTRLTVL.

With regard to this clone: At the DNA level, this CDR3 is encoded by other sequences in the same sample as well. The chain has TRBV28 and TRBJ1-5; D is unresolved. The V end lost 1 base, the J end lost 6 bases, and 4 bases lay between the germline ends. The CDR3 consists of 12 residues. CDR1 MDHEN and CDR2 SYDVKM come from the germline V gene. In DNA form, the CDR3 reads TGTGCCAGCAGTTTATCGGGTCAGCCCCAGCATTTT. The encoded protein is CASSLSGQPQHF.

V gene TRBV18 combines with J gene TRBJ2-5, with TRBD1 as a possible D gene (6 bases). CDR1 and CDR2 from the germline V gene are KGHSH and LQKENI. Trimming stripped 3 bases from V and 5 bases from J, with 7 bases between. This CDR3 region has 12 residues. CDR3 sequence reads: CASSPQGETQYF. The CDR3 nucleotides are TGTGCCAGCTCACCCCAGGGGGAGACCCAGTACTTC.

This clone has only a few counts. The V and J genes are TRBV2 and TRBJ2-5, with no clear D. Per the germline V gene, CDR1 is SNHLY and CDR2 is FYNNEI. This CDR3 has 14 residues. V lost 7 bases to trimming and J lost 4 bases, with 16 bases between them. CDR3 in amino acids: CASKRPPLPETQYF. CDR3 coding DNA: TGTGCCAGCAAGAGGCCTCCGCTCCCAGAGACCCAGTACTTC.

The CDR3 DNA is TGTGCCAGCAGCCCACAGGGGAGAGACACTGAAGCTTTCTTT. Translation: CASSPQGRDTEAFF. The genes are TRBV5-8 and TRBJ1-1; 7 bases line up with TRBD1. The germline V gene has CDR1 SGHTS and CDR2 YDEGEE. The CDR3 is 14 residues long. Unmatched junction bases numbered 6, after V lost 4 bases and J lost 3 bases.

The chain couples TRBV6-5 to TRBJ2-5, with unresolved D. CDR3 size: 11 residues. Germline CDR1 is MNHEY and CDR2 is SVGAGI. V shed 5 bases and J shed 2 bases, with 3 bases lying between them. CDR3 bases: TGTGCCAGCAGTCGTCAAGAGACCCAGTACTTC. Translated, it gives CASSRQETQYF.

The chain couples TRBV29-1 to TRBJ2-1; possibly TRBD1 for D (5 bases). Germline CDR1 reads SQVTM; CDR2 reads ANQGSEA. CDR3 length: 14 amino acids. V shed 1 base and J shed 4 bases, with 11 bases lying between them. This CDR3 is CSVEGSPGYNEQFF. DNA for the CDR3: TGCAGCGTTGAAGGGTCCCCAGGGTACAATGAGCAGTTCTTC.

The V and J genes are TRBV18 and TRBJ1-1; 7 bases are a match to TRBD1. The V gene's germline CDR1 is KGHSH and CDR2 LQKENI. Losses at the gene ends were 6 bases for V and 7 bases for J; bases not matched to a gene: 11. This CDR3 region has 14 residues. CDR3: CASSLNPQGIEAFF. The CDR3 nucleotides read TGTGCCAGCTCGCTAAACCCACAGGGGATTGAAGCTTTCTTT.